The clone carrying this TCR beta chain was observed once. The antigen is unknown. The PCR contained 60 Vbeta and 13 Jbeta primers. Per the original data handling: Later, 65 million to 90 million unique TCR beta chains were counted in an analysis, and approximately 10 million of them were shared. Generated by immunoSEQ multiplex PCR, the TCRdb table keeps only in-frame clones and is missing some. The DNA gave D and trimming, while V, J and clone size come from that table. The sample records over 200,000 clones, more than 75% being singletons. The data stem from a study of cytomegalovirus exposure and HLA in healthy donors. Trimming took off 1 base at V and 8 bases at J, with 13 bases between the two ends. The CDR3 spans 15 residues. Germline V gene sequence: CDR1 SGHTS, CDR2 YDEGEE. Study-wide findings and caveats: The study labeled 164 TCR beta chains cytomegalovirus-associated. Whilst most TCR sequences proved rare, a subset of public TCRs occurred across many donors. Productive status was seen about 87% or about 30% of the time for most TCR beta V segments in an earlier analysis.

The rearrangement joins TRBV5-8 to TRBJ1-6, with D possibly matching TRBD1 (5 bases). The clonotype was recovered from a human donor in good health. Sequencing was done on a sample of PBMCs. As DNA, the CDR3 is TGTGCCAGCAGCTTGTCAGGGCCTATGCATTCACCCCTCCACTTT. Residues: CASSLSGPMHSPLHF.